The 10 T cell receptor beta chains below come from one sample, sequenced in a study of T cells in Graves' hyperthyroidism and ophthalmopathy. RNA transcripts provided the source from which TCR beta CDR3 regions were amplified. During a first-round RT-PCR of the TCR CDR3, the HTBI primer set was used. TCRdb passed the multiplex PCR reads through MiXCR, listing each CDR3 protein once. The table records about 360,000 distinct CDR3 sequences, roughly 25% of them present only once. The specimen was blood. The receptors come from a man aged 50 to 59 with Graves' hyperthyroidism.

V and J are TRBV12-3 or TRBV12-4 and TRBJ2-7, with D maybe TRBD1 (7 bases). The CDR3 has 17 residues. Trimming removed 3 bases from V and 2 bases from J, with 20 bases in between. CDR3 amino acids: CASSLRQGGTRPYEQYF. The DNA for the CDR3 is TGTGCCAGCAGTTTGCGGCAGGGGGGAACAAGGCCCTACGAGCAGTACTTC.

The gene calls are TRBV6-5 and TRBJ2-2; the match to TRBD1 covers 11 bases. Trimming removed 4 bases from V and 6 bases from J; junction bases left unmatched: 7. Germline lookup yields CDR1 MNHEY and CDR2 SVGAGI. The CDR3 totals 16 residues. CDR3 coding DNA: TGTGCCAGCAGTTCCCCGGACAGGGGGCGAGCCGGGGAGCTGTTTTTT. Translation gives CASSSPDRGRAGELFF.

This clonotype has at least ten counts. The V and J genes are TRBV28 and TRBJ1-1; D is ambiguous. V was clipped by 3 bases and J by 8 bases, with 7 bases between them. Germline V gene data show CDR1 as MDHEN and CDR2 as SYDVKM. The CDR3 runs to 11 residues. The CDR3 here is CASSFLAEAFF. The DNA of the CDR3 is TGTGCCAGCAGTTTCTTGGCAGAAGCTTTCTTT.

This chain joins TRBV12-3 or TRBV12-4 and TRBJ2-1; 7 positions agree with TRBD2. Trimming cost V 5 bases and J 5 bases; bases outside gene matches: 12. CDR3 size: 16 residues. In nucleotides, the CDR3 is TGTGCCAGCAGTCCACTCGGGACTACATTCCACAATGAGCAGTTCTTC. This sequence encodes CASSPLGTTFHNEQFF.

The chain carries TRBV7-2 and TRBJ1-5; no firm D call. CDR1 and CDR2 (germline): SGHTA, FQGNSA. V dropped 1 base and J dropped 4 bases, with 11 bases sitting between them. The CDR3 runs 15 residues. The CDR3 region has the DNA TGTGCCAGCAGCTTAGGTCAGAGAGGGAATCAGCCCCAGCATTTT. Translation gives CASSLGQRGNQPQHF.

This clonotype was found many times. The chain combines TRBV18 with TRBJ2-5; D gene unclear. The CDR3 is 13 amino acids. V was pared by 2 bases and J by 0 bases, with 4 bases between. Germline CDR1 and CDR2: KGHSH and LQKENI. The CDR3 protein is CASSPGYQETQYF. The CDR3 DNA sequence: TGTGCCAGCTCACCAGGCTACCAAGAGACCCAGTACTTC. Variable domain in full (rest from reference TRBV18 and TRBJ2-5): NAGVMQNPRHLVRRRGQEARLRCSPMKGHSHVYWYRQLPEEGLKFMVYLQKENIIDESGMPKERFSAEFPKEGPSILRIQQVVRGDSAAYFCASSPGYQETQYFGPGTRLLVL.

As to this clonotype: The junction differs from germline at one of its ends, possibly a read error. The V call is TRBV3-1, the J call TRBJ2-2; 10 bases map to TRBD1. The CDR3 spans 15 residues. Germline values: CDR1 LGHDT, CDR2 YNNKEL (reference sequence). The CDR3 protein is CASSDRGPDTGELFF. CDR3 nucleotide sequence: TGCGCCAGCAGCGACAGGGGGCCCGACACCGGGGAGCTGTTTTTT.

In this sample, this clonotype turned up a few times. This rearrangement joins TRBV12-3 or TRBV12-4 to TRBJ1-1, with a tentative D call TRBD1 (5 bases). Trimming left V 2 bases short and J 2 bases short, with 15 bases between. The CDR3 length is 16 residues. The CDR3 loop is CASSLRVGQGNTEAFF. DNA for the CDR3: TGTGCCAGCAGTTTAAGAGTGGGGCAGGGAAACACTGAAGCTTTCTTT.

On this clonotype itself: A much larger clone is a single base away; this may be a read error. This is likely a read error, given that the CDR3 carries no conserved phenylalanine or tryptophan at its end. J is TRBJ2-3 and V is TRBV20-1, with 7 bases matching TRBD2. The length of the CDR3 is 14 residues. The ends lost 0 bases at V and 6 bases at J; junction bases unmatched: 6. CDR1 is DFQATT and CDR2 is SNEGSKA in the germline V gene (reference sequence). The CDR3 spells CSARDAQGGDTQYL. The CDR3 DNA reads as TGCAGTGCTAGAGATGCGCAGGGAGGGGATACGCAGTATCTT.

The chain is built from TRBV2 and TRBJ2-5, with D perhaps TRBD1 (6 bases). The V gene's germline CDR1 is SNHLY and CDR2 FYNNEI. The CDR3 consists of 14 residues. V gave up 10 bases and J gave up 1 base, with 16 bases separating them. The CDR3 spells CATNSQGTQETQYF. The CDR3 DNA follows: TGTGCCACCAACTCACAGGGAACCCAAGAGACCCAGTACTTC.